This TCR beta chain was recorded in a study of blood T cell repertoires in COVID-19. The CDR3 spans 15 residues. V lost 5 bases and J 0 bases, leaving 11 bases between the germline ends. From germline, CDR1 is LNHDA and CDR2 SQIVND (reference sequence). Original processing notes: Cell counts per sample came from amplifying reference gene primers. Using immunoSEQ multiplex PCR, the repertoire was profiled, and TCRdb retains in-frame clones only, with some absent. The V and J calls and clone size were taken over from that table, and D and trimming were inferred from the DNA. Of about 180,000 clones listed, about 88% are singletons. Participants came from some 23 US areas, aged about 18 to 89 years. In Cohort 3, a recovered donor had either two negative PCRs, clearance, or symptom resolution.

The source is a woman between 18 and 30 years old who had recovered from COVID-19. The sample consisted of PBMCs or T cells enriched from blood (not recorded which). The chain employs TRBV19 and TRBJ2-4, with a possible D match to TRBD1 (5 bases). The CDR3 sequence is CASSLRQQAKNIQYF. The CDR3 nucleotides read TGTGCCAGTAGTCTACGACAGCAAGCCAAAAACATTCAGTACTTC. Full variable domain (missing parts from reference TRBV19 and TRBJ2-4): DGGITQSPKYLFRKEGQNVTLSCEQNLNHDAMYWYRQDPGQGLRLIYYSQIVNDFQKGDIAEGYSVSREKKESFPLTVTSAQKNPTAFYLCASSLRQQAKNIQYFGAGTRLSVL.